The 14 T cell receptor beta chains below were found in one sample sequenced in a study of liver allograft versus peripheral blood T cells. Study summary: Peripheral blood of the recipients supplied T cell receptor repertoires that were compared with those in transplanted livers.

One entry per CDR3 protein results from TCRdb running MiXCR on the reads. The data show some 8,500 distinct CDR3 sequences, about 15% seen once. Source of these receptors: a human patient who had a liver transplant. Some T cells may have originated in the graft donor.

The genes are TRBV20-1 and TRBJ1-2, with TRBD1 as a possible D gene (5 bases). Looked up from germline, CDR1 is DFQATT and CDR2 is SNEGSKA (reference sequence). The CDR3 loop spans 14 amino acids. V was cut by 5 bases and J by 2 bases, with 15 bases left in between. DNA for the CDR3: TGCAGTGCTGGACCGACAGACTTCAACTATGGCTACACCTTC. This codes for CSAGPTDFNYGYTF.

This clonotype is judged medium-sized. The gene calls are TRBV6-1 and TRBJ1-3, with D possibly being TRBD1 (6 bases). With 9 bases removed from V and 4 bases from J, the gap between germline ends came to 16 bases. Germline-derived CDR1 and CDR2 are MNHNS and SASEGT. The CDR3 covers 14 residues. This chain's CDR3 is CASGDIRLGNTIYF. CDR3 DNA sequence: TGTGCCAGTGGGGACATTCGTTTAGGAAACACCATATATTTT.

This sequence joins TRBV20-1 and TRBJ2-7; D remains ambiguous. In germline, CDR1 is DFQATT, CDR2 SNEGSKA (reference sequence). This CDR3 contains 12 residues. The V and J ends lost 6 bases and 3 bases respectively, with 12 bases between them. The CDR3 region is CSAADAGYEQYF. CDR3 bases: TGCAGTGCCGCGGACGCCGGCTACGAGCAGTACTTC.

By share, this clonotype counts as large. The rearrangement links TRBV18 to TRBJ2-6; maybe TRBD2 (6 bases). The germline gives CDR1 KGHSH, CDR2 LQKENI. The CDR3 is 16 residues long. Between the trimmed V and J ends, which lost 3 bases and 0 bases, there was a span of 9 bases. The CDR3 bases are TGTGCCAGCTCACCGTGGGAGGACTCTGGGGCCAACGTCCTGACTTTC. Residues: CASSPWEDSGANVLTF.

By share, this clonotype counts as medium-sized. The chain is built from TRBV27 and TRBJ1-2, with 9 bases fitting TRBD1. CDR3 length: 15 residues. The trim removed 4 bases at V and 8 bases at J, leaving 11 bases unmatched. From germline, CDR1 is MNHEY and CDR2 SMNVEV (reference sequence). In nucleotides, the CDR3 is TGTGCCAGCAGTTCGCACCAACAGGGGGCGGGAGGCTACACCTTC. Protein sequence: CASSSHQQGAGGYTF.

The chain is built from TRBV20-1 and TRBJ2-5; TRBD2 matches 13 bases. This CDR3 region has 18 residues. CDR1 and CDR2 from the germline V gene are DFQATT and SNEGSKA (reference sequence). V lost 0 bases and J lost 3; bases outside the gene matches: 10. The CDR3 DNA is TGCAGTGCTAGAGATCCCCCCTTGACTAGCGGGGGGAAAGAGACCCAGTACTTC. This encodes CSARDPPLTSGGKETQYF.

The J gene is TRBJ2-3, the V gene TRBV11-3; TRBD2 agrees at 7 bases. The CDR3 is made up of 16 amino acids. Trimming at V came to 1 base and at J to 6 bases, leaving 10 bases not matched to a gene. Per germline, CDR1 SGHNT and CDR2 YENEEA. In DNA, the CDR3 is TGTGCCAGCAGCTTAGGTACCGGACTAGTTGGGGATACGCAGTATTTT. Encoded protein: CASSLGTGLVGDTQYF.

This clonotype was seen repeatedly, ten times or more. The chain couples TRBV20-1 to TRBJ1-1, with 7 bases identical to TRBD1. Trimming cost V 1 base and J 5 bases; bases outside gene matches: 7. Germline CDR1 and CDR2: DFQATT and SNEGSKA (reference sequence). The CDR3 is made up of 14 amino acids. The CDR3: CSARVRGRETEAFF. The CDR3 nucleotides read TGCAGTGCTAGAGTGAGGGGGCGGGAAACTGAAGCTTTCTTT.

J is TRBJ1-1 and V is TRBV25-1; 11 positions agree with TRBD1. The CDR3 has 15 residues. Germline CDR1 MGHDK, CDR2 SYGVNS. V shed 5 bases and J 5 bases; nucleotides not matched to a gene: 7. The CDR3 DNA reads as TGTGCCAGCAGTCAAACGGGGACAGGGGGGACTGAAGCTTTCTTT. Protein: CASSQTGTGGTEAFF.

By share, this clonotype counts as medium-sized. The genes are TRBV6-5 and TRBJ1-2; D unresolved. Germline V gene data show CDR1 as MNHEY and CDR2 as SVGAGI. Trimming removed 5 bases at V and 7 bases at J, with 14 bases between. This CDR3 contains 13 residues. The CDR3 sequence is CASSLLGKGGYTF. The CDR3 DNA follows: TGTGCCAGCAGTCTCCTAGGTAAAGGTGGCTACACCTTC.

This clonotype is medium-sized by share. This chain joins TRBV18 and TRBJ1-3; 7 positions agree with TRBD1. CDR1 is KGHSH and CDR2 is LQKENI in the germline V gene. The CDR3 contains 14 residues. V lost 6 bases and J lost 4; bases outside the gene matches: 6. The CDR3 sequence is CASSLDRPGNTIYF. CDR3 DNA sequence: TGTGCCAGCTCCCTGGACAGGCCCGGAAACACCATATATTTT.

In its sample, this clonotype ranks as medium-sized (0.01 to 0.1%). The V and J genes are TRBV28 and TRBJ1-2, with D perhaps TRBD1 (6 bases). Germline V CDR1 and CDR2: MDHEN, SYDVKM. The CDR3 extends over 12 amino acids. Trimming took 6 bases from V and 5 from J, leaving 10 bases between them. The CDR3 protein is CASSLRGYGYTF. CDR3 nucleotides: TGTGCCAGCAGCCTCAGGGGATATGGCTACACCTTC.

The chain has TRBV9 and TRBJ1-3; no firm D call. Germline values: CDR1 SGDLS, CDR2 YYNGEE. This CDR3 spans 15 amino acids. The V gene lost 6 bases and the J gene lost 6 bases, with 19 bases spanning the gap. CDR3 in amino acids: CASTPGSRSENTIYF. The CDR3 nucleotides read TGTGCCAGCACCCCGGGGTCCCGGAGTGAAAACACCATATATTTT.

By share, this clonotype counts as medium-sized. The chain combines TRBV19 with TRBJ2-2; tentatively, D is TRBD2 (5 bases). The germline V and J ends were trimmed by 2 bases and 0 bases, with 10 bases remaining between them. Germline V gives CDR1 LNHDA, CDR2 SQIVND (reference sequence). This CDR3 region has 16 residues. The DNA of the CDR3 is TGTGCCAGTAGTATAATCGGGGATCCGAACACCGGGGAGCTGTTTTTT. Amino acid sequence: CASSIIGDPNTGELFF.